This T cell receptor beta chain was found in a study of CD8+ T cells in alopecia areata. In the study overall: Oral tofacitinib, 5 to 10 mg twice daily, was given in an open-label trial. Scalp area affected, as a percentage, set the severity score of treated patients.

Treatment of the sample: oral pan-JAK inhibitor, 5-10 mg twice daily. The sequencing template was cDNA reverse transcribed from extracted RNA. Here immunoSEQ multiplex PCR was the method, and the copy in TCRdb shows in-frame clones only, minus some. The sample shows under 350,000 clones, over 45% of them seen only once. This CDR3 has 16 residues. The V gene end was trimmed by 3 bases and the J gene end by 8 bases; junction bases not matched to a gene: 12. Germline V CDR1 and CDR2: LGHNA, YNFKEQ. Sequencing was performed on CD4+ T cells sorted from blood, taken at week 24, from a patient treated with tofacitinib. The chain joins TRBV4-2 to TRBJ1-4, with TRBD1 matching over 7 bases. This clonotype was obtained from a human donor with alopecia areata. The CDR3 is CASSQNWQGEEEKLFF. The CDR3 coding sequence is TGTGCCAGCAGCCAGAACTGGCAGGGGGAGGAAGAAAAACTGTTTTTT.